These 5 T cell receptor beta chains came from one sample sequenced in a study of T cells in Graves' hyperthyroidism and ophthalmopathy. RNA transcripts were the template for amplifying TCR beta CDR3 regions. The HTBI primer set was used in a first-round RT-PCR of the TCR CDR3. In TCRdb, the multiplex PCR reads were re-called with MiXCR into one record per CDR3 protein. Of roughly 200,000 distinct CDR3 sequences in the sample, about 17% were seen once. Sequencing input: blood. These TCRs come from a middle-aged man with Graves' hyperthyroidism.

There are many counts of this clonotype. CDR3 DNA: TGTGCCTGGAGTGTACAGGGGGTTCAGCCCCAGCATTTT. This translates into CAWSVQGVQPQHF. The chain has TRBV30 and TRBJ1-5; the match to TRBD1 covers 8 bases. This CDR3 region has 13 residues. With V trimmed by 0 bases and J by 6 bases, 1 base remained unmatched. The germline gives CDR1 GTSNPN, CDR2 SVGIG (reference sequence).

This clonotype appeared many times. The chain employs TRBV2 and TRBJ1-2; weak D call: TRBD1 (6 bases). CDR1 and CDR2 from the germline V gene are SNHLY and FYNNEI. Trimming took 1 base from V and 7 from J, leaving 10 bases between them. The CDR3 covers 13 residues. CDR3 DNA: TGTGCCAGCAGTGAAGGGCAGGGGTCTGGCTACACCTTC. The encoded protein is CASSEGQGSGYTF.

Many counts were recorded for this clonotype. This chain links TRBV6-1 with TRBJ2-2; D possibly corresponds to TRBD2 (6 bases). Germline loops: CDR1 MNHNS, CDR2 SASEGT. The CDR3 is made up of 13 amino acids. Trimming shortened V by 5 bases and J by 4 bases, and 8 bases separated the two germline ends. Here the CDR3 DNA reads TGTGCCAGCAGTTGGAGGGGCACCGGGGAGCTGTTTTTT. The encoded protein is CASSWRGTGELFF.

The chain carries TRBV12-5 and TRBJ2-1; no definite D call. Germline loops: CDR1 LGHNT, CDR2 FRNRAP. V was clipped by 5 bases and J by 7 bases, with 3 bases between them. The length of the CDR3 is 10 residues. For the CDR3, the DNA is TGTGCTAGTGGTCCTAATGAGCAGTTCTTC. Protein sequence: CASGPNEQFF.

This clonotype was detected ten times or more. The V gene is TRBV28, the J gene TRBJ2-5; 7 nucleotides align to TRBD1. CDR3 size: 14 residues. The V gene end was trimmed by 5 bases and the J gene end by 2 bases; junction bases not matched to a gene: 5. Germline assignment: CDR1 MDHEN and CDR2 SYDVKM. The CDR3 sequence: CASSTMTGQETQYF. CDR3 coding DNA: TGTGCCAGCAGTACCATGACAGGGCAAGAGACCCAGTACTTC.